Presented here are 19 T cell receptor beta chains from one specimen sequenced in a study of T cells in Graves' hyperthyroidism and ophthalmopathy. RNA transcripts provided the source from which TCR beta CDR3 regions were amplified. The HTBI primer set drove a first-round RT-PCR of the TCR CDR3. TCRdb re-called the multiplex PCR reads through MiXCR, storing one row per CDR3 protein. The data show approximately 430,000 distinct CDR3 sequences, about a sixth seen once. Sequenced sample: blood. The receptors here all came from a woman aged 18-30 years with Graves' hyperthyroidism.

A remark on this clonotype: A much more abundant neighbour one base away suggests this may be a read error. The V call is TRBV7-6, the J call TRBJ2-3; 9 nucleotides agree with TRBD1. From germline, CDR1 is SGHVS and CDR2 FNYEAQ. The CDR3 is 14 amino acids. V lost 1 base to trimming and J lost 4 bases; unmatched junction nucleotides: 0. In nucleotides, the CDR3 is TGTGCCAGCAGCTTAGGGACAGGGGCAGATACGCAGTATTTT. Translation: CASSLGTGADTQYF.

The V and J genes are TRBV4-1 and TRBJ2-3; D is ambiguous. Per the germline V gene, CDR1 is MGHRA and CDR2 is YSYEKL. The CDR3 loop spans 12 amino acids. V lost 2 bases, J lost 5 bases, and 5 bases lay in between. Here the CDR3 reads CASSQYGDTQYF. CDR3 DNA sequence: TGCGCCAGCAGCCAATATGGAGATACGCAGTATTTT.

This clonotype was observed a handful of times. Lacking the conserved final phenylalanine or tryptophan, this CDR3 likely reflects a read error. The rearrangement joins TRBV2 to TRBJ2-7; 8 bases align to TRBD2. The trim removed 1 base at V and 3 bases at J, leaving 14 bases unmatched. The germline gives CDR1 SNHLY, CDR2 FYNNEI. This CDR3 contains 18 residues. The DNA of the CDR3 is TGTGCCAGCAGTGAAGGGACCCCACGGAGCGGGAGAATCTACGAGCAGTACCTC. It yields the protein CASSEGTPRSGRIYEQYL.

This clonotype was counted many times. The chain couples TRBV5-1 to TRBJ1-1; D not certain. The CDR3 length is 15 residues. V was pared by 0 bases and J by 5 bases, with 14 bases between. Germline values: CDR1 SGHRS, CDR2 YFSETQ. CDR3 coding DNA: TGCGCCAGCAGCTTGGGGGCAGGAGCAATTACTGAAGCTTTCTTT. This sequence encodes CASSLGAGAITEAFF.

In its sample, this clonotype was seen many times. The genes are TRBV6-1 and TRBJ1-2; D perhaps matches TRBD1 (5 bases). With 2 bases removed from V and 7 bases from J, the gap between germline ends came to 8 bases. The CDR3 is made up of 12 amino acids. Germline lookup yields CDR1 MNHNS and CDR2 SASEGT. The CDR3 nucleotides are TGTGCCAGCAGTGAAAGAGGGGCTGGCTACACCTTC. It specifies CASSERGAGYTF.

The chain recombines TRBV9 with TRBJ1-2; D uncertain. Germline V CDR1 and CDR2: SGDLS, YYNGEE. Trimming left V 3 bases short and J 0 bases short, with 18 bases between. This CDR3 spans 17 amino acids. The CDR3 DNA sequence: TGTGCCAGCAGCGCCAGTATATTAGAGCTAGCTAACTATGGCTACACCTTC. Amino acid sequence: CASSASILELANYGYTF.

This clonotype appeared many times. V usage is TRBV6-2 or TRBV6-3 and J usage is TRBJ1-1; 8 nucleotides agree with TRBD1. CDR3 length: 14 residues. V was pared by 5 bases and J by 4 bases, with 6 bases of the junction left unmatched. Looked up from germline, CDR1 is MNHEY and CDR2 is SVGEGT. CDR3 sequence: CASSPQGAGTEAFF. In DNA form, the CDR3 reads TGTGCCAGCAGTCCCCAGGGGGCCGGCACTGAAGCTTTCTTT.

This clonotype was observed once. CDR3 protein: CASSHGTENTEAFF. Here the CDR3 DNA reads TGTGCCAGCAGCCACGGGACTGAGAACACTGAAGCTTTCTTT. V gene TRBV13 combines with J gene TRBJ1-1; the D gene is possibly TRBD1 (5 bases). Trimming took off 5 bases at V and 1 base at J, with 11 bases between the two ends. Germline V lookup: CDR1 PRHDT, CDR2 FYEKMQ (reference sequence). The CDR3 is 14 amino acids.

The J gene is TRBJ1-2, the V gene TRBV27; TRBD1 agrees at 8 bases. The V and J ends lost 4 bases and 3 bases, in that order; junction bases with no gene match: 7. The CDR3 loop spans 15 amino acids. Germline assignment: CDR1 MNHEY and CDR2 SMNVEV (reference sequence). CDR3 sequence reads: CASSSWTGRHYGYTF. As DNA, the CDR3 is TGTGCCAGCAGTTCCTGGACAGGGAGGCACTATGGCTACACCTTC.

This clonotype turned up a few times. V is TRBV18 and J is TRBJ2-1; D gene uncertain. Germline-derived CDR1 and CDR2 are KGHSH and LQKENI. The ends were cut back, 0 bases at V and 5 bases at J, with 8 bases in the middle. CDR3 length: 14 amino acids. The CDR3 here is CASSPPRGHNEQFF. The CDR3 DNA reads TGTGCCAGCTCACCACCGCGAGGACACAATGAGCAGTTCTTC. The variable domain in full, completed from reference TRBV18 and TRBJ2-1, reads NAGVMQNPRHLVRRRGQEARLRCSPMKGHSHVYWYRQLPEEGLKFMVYLQKENIIDESGMPKERFSAEFPKEGPSILRIQQVVRGDSAAYFCASSPPRGHNEQFFGPGTRLTVL.

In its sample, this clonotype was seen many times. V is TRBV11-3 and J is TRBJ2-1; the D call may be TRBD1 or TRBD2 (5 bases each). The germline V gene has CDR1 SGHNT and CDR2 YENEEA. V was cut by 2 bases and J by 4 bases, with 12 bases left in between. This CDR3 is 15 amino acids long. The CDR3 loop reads CASSLKGAGYNEQFF. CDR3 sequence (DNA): TGTGCCAGCAGCTTAAAGGGAGCAGGGTACAATGAGCAGTTCTTC. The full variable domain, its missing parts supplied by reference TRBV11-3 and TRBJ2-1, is EAGVVQSPRYKIIEKKQPVAFWCNPISGHNTLYWYLQNLGQGPELLIRYENEEAVDDSQLPKDRFSAERLKGVDSTLKIQPAELGDSAVYLCASSLKGAGYNEQFFGPGTRLTVL.

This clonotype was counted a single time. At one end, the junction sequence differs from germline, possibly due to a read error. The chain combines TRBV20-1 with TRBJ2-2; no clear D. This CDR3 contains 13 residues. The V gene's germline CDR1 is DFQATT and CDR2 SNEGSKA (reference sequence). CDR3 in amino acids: CSAREGPGVELLF. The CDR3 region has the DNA TGCAGTGCTAGAGAAGGCCCGGGCGTGGAGCTGCTTTTT.

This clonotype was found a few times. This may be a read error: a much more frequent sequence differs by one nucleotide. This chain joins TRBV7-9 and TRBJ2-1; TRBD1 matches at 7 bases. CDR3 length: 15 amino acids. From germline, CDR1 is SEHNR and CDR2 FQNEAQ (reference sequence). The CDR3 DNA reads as TGTGCCAGCATCTTAGAAGGGGGCCAATACAATGAGCAGTTCTTC. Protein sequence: CASILEGGQYNEQFF.

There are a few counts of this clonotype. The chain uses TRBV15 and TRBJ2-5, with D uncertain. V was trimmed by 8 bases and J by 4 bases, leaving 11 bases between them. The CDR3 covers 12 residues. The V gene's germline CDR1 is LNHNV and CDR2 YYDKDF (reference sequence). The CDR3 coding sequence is TGTGCCACCTCCGGATGGCTAGAGACCCAGTACTTC. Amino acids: CATSGWLETQYF.

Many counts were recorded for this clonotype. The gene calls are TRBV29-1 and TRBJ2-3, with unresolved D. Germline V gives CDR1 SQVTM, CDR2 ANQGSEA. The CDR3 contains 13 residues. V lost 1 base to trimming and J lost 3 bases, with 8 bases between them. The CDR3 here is CSVEGGMTDTQYF. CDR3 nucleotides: TGCAGCGTTGAAGGAGGAATGACAGATACGCAGTATTTT.

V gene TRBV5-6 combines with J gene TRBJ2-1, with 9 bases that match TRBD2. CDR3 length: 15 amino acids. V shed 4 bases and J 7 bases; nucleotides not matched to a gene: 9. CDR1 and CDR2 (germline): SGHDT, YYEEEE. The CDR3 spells CASSLREGRLNEQFF. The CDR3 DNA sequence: TGTGCCAGCAGCCTGCGGGAGGGCCGTTTGAATGAGCAGTTCTTC.

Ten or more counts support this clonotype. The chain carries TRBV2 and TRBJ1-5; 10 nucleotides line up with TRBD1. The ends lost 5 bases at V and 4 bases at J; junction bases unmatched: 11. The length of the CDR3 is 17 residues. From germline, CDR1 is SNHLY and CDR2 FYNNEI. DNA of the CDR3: TGTGCCAGCAGTAACACCGGGACAGGGGTAATGAATCAGCCCCAGCATTTT. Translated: CASSNTGTGVMNQPQHF.

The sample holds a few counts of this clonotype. CDR3 bases: TGTGCCAGTAAGTTCCAGGGGGGCCTCGGTCAGCCCCAGCATTTT. It yields the protein CASKFQGGLGQPQHF. This chain uses TRBV19 with TRBJ1-5; 7 bases fit TRBD1. The trim removed 7 bases at V and 6 bases at J, leaving 12 bases unmatched. Germline assignment: CDR1 LNHDA and CDR2 SQIVND (reference sequence). This CDR3 is built from 15 residues.

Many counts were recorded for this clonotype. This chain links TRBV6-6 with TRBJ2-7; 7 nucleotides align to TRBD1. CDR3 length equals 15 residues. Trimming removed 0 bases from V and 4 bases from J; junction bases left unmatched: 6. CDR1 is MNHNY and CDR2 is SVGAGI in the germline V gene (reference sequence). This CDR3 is CASSYSRDRNYEQYF. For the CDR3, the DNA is TGTGCCAGCAGTTACTCGAGGGACAGAAATTACGAGCAGTACTTC.